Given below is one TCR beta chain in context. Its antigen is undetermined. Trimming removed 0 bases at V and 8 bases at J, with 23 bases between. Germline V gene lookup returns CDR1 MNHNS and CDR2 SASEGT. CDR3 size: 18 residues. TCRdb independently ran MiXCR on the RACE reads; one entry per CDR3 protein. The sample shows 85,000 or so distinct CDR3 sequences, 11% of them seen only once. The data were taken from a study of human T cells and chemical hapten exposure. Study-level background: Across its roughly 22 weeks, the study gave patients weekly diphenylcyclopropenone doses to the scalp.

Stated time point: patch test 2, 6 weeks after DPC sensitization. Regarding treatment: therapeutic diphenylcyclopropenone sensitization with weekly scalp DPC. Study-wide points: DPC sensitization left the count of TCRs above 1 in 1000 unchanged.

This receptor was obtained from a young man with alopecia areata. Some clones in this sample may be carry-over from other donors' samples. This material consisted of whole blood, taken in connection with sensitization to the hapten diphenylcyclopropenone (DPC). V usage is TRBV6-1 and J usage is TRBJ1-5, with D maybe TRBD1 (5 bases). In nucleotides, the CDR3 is TGTGCCAGCAGTGAAGCGCATGGAGGGACCGCCTACGTGGAGCCCCAGCATTTT. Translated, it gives CASSEAHGGTAYVEPQHF.